A selection of T cell receptor beta chains follows, all from one sample in a study of T cells in Graves' hyperthyroidism and ophthalmopathy. TCRdb processed the multiplex PCR reads anew with MiXCR; each CDR3 protein has one entry. The sample has about 300,000 distinct CDR3 sequences, approximately 19% seen once. Material for sequencing was blood. These receptors all stem from a man over 45 with Graves' ophthalmopathy. CDR3s include the opening cysteine and the closing phenylalanine or tryptophan. The D gene is left open where the match is weak. Expanded clones get a size class; other rows say once, few or many, or leave the size out.

TGTGCCAGCTCCGCCGGGACTCTCACCGGGGAGCTGTTTTTT | CASSAGTLTGELFF | . | TRBJ2-2 | . | TRBV6-1
TGCGCCAGCAGCTTGGGACCGACTAGCGGGAGGGTCCCCTACGAGCAGTACTTC | CASSLGPTSGRVPYEQYF | TRBD2 | TRBJ2-7 | many | TRBV5-1
TGTGCCAGCAGACCCGGGACAGTAGAACCTAGGGGCACAGATACGCAGTATTTT | CASRPGTVEPRGTDTQYF | TRBD1 | TRBJ2-3 | . | TRBV28
TGCGCCAGCAGCGTGGGACGAAATGGTGAGCAGTTCTTC | CASSVGRNGEQFF | . | TRBJ2-1 | many | TRBV5-1
TGTGCCAGCAGCCTCCAGAGGGGGGGTCTTTCCTACGAGCAGTACTTC | CASSLQRGGLSYEQYF | . | TRBJ2-7 | many | TRBV3-1
TGTGCCAGCAGCTTCCGGGCGGGAGGAAACACCATATATTTT | CASSFRAGGNTIYF | . | TRBJ1-3 | few | TRBV13
TGTGCCATCAGTGAGAGAGGGTTGAACACTGAAGCTTTCTTT | CAISERGLNTEAFF | . | TRBJ1-1 | . | TRBV10-3
TGTGCCAGCAGTTTCTCTGGCAGCCGTGGGCCGTATGGCTACACCTTC | CASSFSGSRGPYGYTF | . | TRBJ1-2 | many | TRBV28
TGTGCCAGCAGTCCCGGGACAGGGGGTGGTTCCCCCTCACCCCTCCACTTT | CASSPGTGGGSPSPLHF | TRBD1 | TRBJ1-6 | . | TRBV6-1
TGCAGTGCCGCAGGCCCAGCGAACACCAGGGAGCTGTTTTTT | CSAAGPANTRELFF | . | TRBJ2-2 | . | TRBV20-1
TGTGCCAGCACCTCTGCACAGGTTTCCTACGAGCAGTACTTC | CASTSAQVSYEQYF | . | TRBJ2-7 | many | TRBV28
TGTGCCAGCAGTTCCACTAGCGGGTTCCCCTACGAGCAGTACTTC | CASSSTSGFPYEQYF | TRBD2 | TRBJ2-7 | . | TRBV28
TGTGCCAGTTCTCACTCTGGGGAGGGAGGAACTGAAGCTTTCTTT | CASSHSGEGGTEAFF | . | TRBJ1-1 | many | TRBV6-1
TGTGCCAGCAGTGAAGCGGGAGACAGGGTTACCGGGGAGCTGTTTTTT | CASSEAGDRVTGELFF | TRBD1 | TRBJ2-2 | many | TRBV2
TGTGCCAGCAGCGTAAGTCCCCTCGGGGGCTACAATGAGCAGTTCTTC | CASSVSPLGGYNEQFF | . | TRBJ2-1 | many | TRBV9
TGTGCCAGCAGTTCCCTAGCCGGGACTCACGAGGGCGAGCAGTACTTC | CASSSLAGTHEGEQYF | . | TRBJ2-7 | many | TRBV6-1